Below are 15 T cell receptor beta chains sequenced from a single sample in a study of shared clonotypes between healthy human individuals. Method: immunoSEQ multiplex PCR; TCRdb's copy keeps in-frame clones and lacks some. This sample has roughly 1 million clones, with around 82% found just once. Sequencing used memory CD4+ T cells from PBMCs. Subset specified: CD45RA-negative fraction. These receptors were taken from a man between 18 and 35 years old in good health. Some clones in this sample may be carry-over from other donors' samples.

V usage is TRBV23-1 and J usage is TRBJ2-7, with D perhaps TRBD1 (5 bases). TRBV23-1 is classed as an ORF, of uncertain function. The CDR3 loop spans 14 amino acids. V dropped 3 bases and J dropped 3 bases, with 12 bases sitting between them. CDR3 DNA: TGCGCCAGCAGTCACCCCCGGCAGGGCTACGAGCAGTACTTC. It codes for CASSHPRQGYEQYF.

This clone was picked up many times. Other DNA sequences in the same sample also yield this CDR3. This chain joins TRBV4-1 and TRBJ2-5, with D unresolved. Germline CDR1 MGHRA, CDR2 YSYEKL. The CDR3 covers 14 residues. V was shortened by 0 bases and J by 6 bases, with 11 bases between the two germline ends. CDR3 in DNA: TGCGCCAGCAGCCAAGATACGCAGATCAAGACCCAGTACTTC. The encoded protein is CASSQDTQIKTQYF.

The chain uses TRBV10-3 and TRBJ2-5; maybe TRBD2 (7 bases). Deletions cut 8 bases from V and 5 bases from J, with 12 bases between. Germline CDR1 is ENHRY and CDR2 is SYGVKD. The CDR3 runs to 12 residues. CDR3 sequence (DNA): TGTGCCATCGGGGGGGGCGCGGAGACCCAGTACTTC. As protein: CAIGGGAETQYF.

V and J are TRBV5-1 and TRBJ1-3, with a possible D match to TRBD1 (5 bases). The germline V gene has CDR1 SGHRS and CDR2 YFSETQ. Trimming pared 3 bases from V and 2 bases from J, leaving 9 bases between. The length of the CDR3 is 14 residues. The DNA for the CDR3 is TGCGCCAGCAGCTATCAGGGCACTGGAAACACCATATATTTT. Translated: CASSYQGTGNTIYF.

The gene calls are TRBV28 and TRBJ1-1; D gene ambiguous. V lost 8 bases, J lost 6 bases, and 7 bases lay in between. The V gene's germline CDR1 is MDHEN and CDR2 SYDVKM. This CDR3 has 10 residues. CDR3 in amino acids: CASGPAEAFF. CDR3 coding DNA: TGTGCCAGCGGTCCAGCTGAAGCTTTCTTT.

The chain carries TRBV6-1 and TRBJ1-2; the match to TRBD1 covers 10 bases. The V gene end was trimmed by 6 bases and the J gene end by 8 bases; junction bases not matched to a gene: 6. From germline, CDR1 is MNHNS and CDR2 SASEGT. This CDR3 spans 13 amino acids. The CDR3 spells CASRTGTGAGYTF. In nucleotides, the CDR3 is TGTGCCAGCAGAACCGGGACAGGGGCCGGCTACACCTTC.

V usage is TRBV5-4 and J usage is TRBJ2-7; possible D gene TRBD1, 7 bases. Germline V gene sequence: CDR1 SGHNT, CDR2 YYREEE (reference sequence). CDR3 length: 14 amino acids. Trimming removed 4 bases from V and 1 base from J, with 12 bases in between. CDR3 DNA sequence: TGTGCCAGCAGCCGACAGGGAGGATCCTACGAGCAGTACTTC. This gives the protein CASSRQGGSYEQYF.

V gene TRBV5-1 combines with J gene TRBJ2-3; D gene ambiguous. Germline V lookup: CDR1 SGHRS, CDR2 YFSETQ. The CDR3 has 15 residues. V was cut by 0 bases and J by 4 bases, with 12 bases left in between. CDR3 DNA: TGCGCCAGCAGCTTGGGTCTTACGGGTGCAGATACGCAGTATTTT. Translating gives CASSLGLTGADTQYF.

The V and J genes are TRBV6-1 and TRBJ2-7, with 9 positions matching TRBD2. The CDR3 runs to 14 residues. Per germline, CDR1 MNHNS and CDR2 SASEGT. With 7 bases clipped from V and 7 bases from J, the junction kept 11 bases outside the gene matches. For the CDR3, the DNA is TGTGCCAGCAAGGTGGCGGGAGGGCCGGGTGAGCAGTACTTC. This gives the protein CASKVAGGPGEQYF.

This clone was counted ten times or more. The rearrangement uses TRBV27 and TRBJ2-7; D not resolved. The CDR3 contains 14 residues. Germline-derived CDR1 and CDR2 are MNHEY and SMNVEV (reference sequence). V lost 3 bases and J lost 4, with 13 bases in between. The CDR3 reads CASSLSGLGYEQYF. As DNA, the CDR3 is TGTGCCAGCAGTTTGTCGGGCCTAGGGTACGAGCAGTACTTC.

To note about this clone: A read error may be the cause here, since a much bigger clone is one base away. The chain combines TRBV9 with TRBJ2-4; D not resolved. The V gene's germline CDR1 is SGDLS and CDR2 YYNGEE. CDR3 size: 17 residues. The V end lost 4 bases, the J end lost 1 base, and 18 bases lay between the germline ends. In nucleotides, the CDR3 is TGTGCCAGCAGCCTCCTAGGGTCCCAGCCGGCCAAAAACATTCAGTACTTC. Its protein product is CASSLLGSQPAKNIQYF.

This clone appeared a few times. The rearrangement uses TRBV19 and TRBJ2-2, with TRBD2 identical over 11 bases. The germline V gene has CDR1 LNHDA and CDR2 SQIVND (reference sequence). This CDR3 has 18 amino acids. V lost 6 bases and J lost 5; bases outside the gene matches: 14. In DNA, the CDR3 is TGTGCCAGTAGGAGATTAGCGGGAGGGCCTGTTGGGACCGGGGAGCTGTTTTTT. It codes for CASRRLAGGPVGTGELFF.

The chain carries TRBV5-1 and TRBJ1-1; 7 bases align to TRBD1. The CDR3 runs to 15 residues. V was clipped by 4 bases and J by 1 base; unmatched bases: 7. In germline, CDR1 is SGHRS, CDR2 YFSETQ. The DNA for the CDR3 is TGCGCCAGCAGCGTAGACAGGGTAAAGAACACTGAAGCTTTCTTT. Amino acid sequence: CASSVDRVKNTEAFF.

This chain links TRBV5-1 with TRBJ2-3; TRBD2 matches 8 bases. V shed 4 bases and J 4 bases; nucleotides not matched to a gene: 11. Looked up from germline, CDR1 is SGHRS and CDR2 is YFSETQ. This CDR3 has 16 amino acids. The chain's CDR3 is CASSLPAGGVADTQYF. The CDR3, as DNA: TGCGCCAGCAGCCTCCCTGCGGGAGGAGTAGCAGATACGCAGTATTTT.

The V gene is TRBV5-4, the J gene TRBJ2-5, with D perhaps TRBD1 (6 bases). Germline lookup yields CDR1 SGHNT and CDR2 YYREEE (reference sequence). The CDR3 sequence is 14 residues long. Trimming took off 5 bases at V and 2 bases at J, with 13 bases between the two ends. CDR3 sequence reads: CASSRTGNQETQYF. In DNA form, the CDR3 reads TGTGCCAGCAGTCGCACAGGGAATCAAGAGACCCAGTACTTC.